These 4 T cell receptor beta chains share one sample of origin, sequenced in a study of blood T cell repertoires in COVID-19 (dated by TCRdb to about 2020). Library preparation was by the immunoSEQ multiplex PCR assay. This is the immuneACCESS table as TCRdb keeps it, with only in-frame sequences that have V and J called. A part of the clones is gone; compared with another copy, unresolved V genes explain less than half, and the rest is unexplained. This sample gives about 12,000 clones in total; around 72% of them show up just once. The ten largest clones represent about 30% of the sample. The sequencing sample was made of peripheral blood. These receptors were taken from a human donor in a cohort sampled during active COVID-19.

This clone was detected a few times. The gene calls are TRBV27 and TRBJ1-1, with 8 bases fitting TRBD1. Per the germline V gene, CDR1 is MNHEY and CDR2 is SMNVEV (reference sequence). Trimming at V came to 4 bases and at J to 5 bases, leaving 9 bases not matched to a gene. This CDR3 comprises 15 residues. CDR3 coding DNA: TGTGCCAGCAGTTGGGGGGCCAGGGGGCAAACTGAAGCTTTCTTT. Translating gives CASSWGARGQTEAFF.

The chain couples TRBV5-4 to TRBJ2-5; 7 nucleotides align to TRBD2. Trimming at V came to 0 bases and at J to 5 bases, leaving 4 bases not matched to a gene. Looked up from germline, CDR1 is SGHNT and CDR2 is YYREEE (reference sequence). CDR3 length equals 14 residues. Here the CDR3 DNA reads TGTGCCAGCAGCTTGGCTGGGGGGGTTGAGACCCAGTACTTC. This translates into CASSLAGGVETQYF.

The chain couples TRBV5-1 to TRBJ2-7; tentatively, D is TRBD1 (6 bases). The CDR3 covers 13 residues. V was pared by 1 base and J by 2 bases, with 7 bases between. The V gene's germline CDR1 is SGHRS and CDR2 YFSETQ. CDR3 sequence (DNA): TGCGCCAGCAGCTTGAGACAGGCCTACGAGCAGTACTTC. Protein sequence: CASSLRQAYEQYF. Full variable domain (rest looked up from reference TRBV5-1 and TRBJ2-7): KAGVTQTPRYLIKTRGQQVTLSCSPISGHRSVSWYQQTPGQGLQFLFEYFSETQRNKGNFPGRFSGRQFSNSRSEMNVSTLELGDSALYLCASSLRQAYEQYFGPGTRLTVT.

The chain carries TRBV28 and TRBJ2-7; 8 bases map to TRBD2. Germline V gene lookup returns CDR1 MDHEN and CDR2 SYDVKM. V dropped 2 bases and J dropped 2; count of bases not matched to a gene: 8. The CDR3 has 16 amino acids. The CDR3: CASSLPREGHTYEQYF. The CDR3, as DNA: TGTGCCAGCAGTTTACCCCGGGAGGGCCACACCTACGAGCAGTACTTC.